This TCR beta chain was sequenced in a study of Ad26.COV2.S vaccination and SARS-CoV-2 variants. Study-level information: Donor joined the COV1001 Ad26.COV2.S trial arm. Intramuscular Ad26.COV2.S doses were given once or twice, 56 days apart. Regarding the study as a whole: The study found similar non-spike TCR breadth in vaccine and placebo recipients.

Sequencing was performed with immunoSEQ multiplex PCR; in TCRdb, only in-frame clones are kept and a portion is missing. There are approximately 250,000 clones in the sample; roughly 87% occur only once, and just under 3% lies in the top ten. V lost 6 bases to trimming and J lost 5 bases, with 11 bases between them. Per the germline V gene, CDR1 is LNHDA and CDR2 is SQIVND (reference sequence). There are 13 residues in the CDR3. Noted treatment: around 19 received Ad26.COV2.S at low or high dose, single or two shots; about five received placebo; per-sample allocation not given. On day 63 after the first injection, vaccine and placebo recipients gave samples. Donor was an adult aged 18-55 years in Boston. Comments on this clone: What it binds is not known.

The genes are TRBV19 and TRBJ2-1; D perhaps matches TRBD1 (5 bases). The sample was peripheral blood, taken in a trial of Ad26.COV2.S vaccine versus placebo. The TCR comes from a person between 18 and 65 years old who received the Ad26.COV2.S COVID-19 vaccine or a placebo. CDR3 in amino acids: CASRRQGNNEQFF. The CDR3, as DNA: TGTGCCAGTAGAAGGCAGGGCAACAATGAGCAGTTCTTC.